The rows below give T cell receptor beta chains drawn from one sample of a study of blood T cell repertoires in COVID-19. Measured with immunoSEQ multiplex PCR; TCRdb has only the in-frame clones, and not every one. In the table there are under 200,000 clones, 77% of which are singletons. The sequenced sample was peripheral blood. The receptors derive from a man aged 70-80 years with acute or convalescent COVID-19. Both conserved end residues are part of each CDR3. The D gene is left open where the match is weak. Expanded clones are given a class, and other clones once, few, many or no size at all.

j_gene: TRBJ2-2
d_gene: .
abundance: .
v_gene: TRBV19
CDR3nt: TGTGCCAGTAGTGCCCCAACCTCAGGGGCCGGGGAGCTGTTTTTT
CDR3aa: CASSAPTSGAGELFF

j_gene: TRBJ2-2
d_gene: TRBD2
abundance: .
v_gene: TRBV7-2
CDR3nt: TGTGCCAGCAGCCAGTACCGGGGGGGCCCCGGGGAGCTGTTTTTT
CDR3aa: CASSQYRGGPGELFF

j_gene: TRBJ2-5
d_gene: TRBD1
abundance: .
v_gene: TRBV2
CDR3nt: TGTGCCAGCAGCGGGGGACAGGGGGCCTGGGAGACCCAGTACTTC
CDR3aa: CASSGGQGAWETQYF

j_gene: TRBJ2-2
d_gene: .
abundance: .
v_gene: TRBV28
CDR3nt: TGTGCCAGCAGTTGGGGGGCGAACACCGGGGAGCTGTTTTTT
CDR3aa: CASSWGANTGELFF

j_gene: TRBJ2-1
d_gene: .
abundance: .
v_gene: TRBV27
CDR3nt: TGTGCCAGCAGTTTAGGGGCAGGGGGGAATGAGCAGTTCTTC
CDR3aa: CASSLGAGGNEQFF

j_gene: TRBJ2-7
d_gene: .
abundance: .
v_gene: TRBV30
CDR3nt: TGTGCCTGGAGTGTCCCCTTCCAGAAGCAGTACTTC
CDR3aa: CAWSVPFQKQYF

j_gene: TRBJ2-1
d_gene: TRBD2
abundance: .
v_gene: TRBV24-1
CDR3nt: TGTGCCACCAGTGATAGGACTAGCGGGAGTAAGCACAATGAGCAGTTCTTC
CDR3aa: CATSDRTSGSKHNEQFF

j_gene: TRBJ2-5
d_gene: TRBD1
abundance: .
v_gene: TRBV13
CDR3nt: TGTGCCAGCAGCCCCGACAGGGCAGAAGAGACCCAGTACTTC
CDR3aa: CASSPDRAEETQYF

j_gene: TRBJ1-1
d_gene: TRBD1
abundance: few
v_gene: TRBV6-5
CDR3nt: TGTGCCAGCAGTTACCGGACAGGGCACACTGAAGCTTTCTTT
CDR3aa: CASSYRTGHTEAFF

j_gene: TRBJ1-1
d_gene: .
abundance: .
v_gene: TRBV11-3
CDR3nt: TGTGCCAGCAGCCTCCGCAGCAGGTCCGAAGCTTTCTTT
CDR3aa: CASSLRSRSEAFF

j_gene: TRBJ2-3
d_gene: .
abundance: .
v_gene: TRBV7-8
CDR3nt: TGTGCCAGCAGCTTAGGGGCAAAAAACAGGGCAGATACGCAGTATTTT
CDR3aa: CASSLGAKNRADTQYF

j_gene: TRBJ2-7
d_gene: TRBD2
abundance: .
v_gene: TRBV2
CDR3nt: TGTGCCAGCAGTGGGACTAGCGGCTACGAGCAGTACTTC
CDR3aa: CASSGTSGYEQYF

j_gene: TRBJ1-2
d_gene: TRBD1
abundance: few
v_gene: TRBV5-1
CDR3nt: TGCGCCAGCAGCTTGGCGACAGGGGGCTATAACTATGGCTACACCTTC
CDR3aa: CASSLATGGYNYGYTF

j_gene: TRBJ2-1
d_gene: .
abundance: .
v_gene: TRBV28
CDR3nt: TGTGCCAGCAGTCAGGCTAGCGAGGGCACCAATGAGCAGTTCTTC
CDR3aa: CASSQASEGTNEQFF

j_gene: TRBJ2-1
d_gene: TRBD2
abundance: once
v_gene: TRBV10-3
CDR3nt: TGTGCCATCAGCCCCACTAGCGGCCTAACCGGCACCTACAATGAGCAGTTCTTC
CDR3aa: CAISPTSGLTGTYNEQFF

j_gene: TRBJ1-2
d_gene: .
abundance: .
v_gene: TRBV6-5
CDR3nt: TGTGCCAGCAGGCCCCTTGGAGAGGGCGGCTACACCTTC
CDR3aa: CASRPLGEGGYTF

j_gene: TRBJ2-4
d_gene: .
abundance: many
v_gene: TRBV5-5
CDR3nt: TGTGCCAGCAGCTTGGGGACAGATGTAGACATTCAGTACTTC
CDR3aa: CASSLGTDVDIQYF

j_gene: TRBJ1-1
d_gene: .
abundance: .
v_gene: TRBV28
CDR3nt: TGTGCCAGCAATGCGGGGGGGGCAGGTAACACTGAAGCTTTCTTT
CDR3aa: CASNAGGAGNTEAFF

j_gene: TRBJ2-2
d_gene: .
abundance: .
v_gene: TRBV4-2
CDR3nt: TGTGCCAGCAGCCAAGATGACGGGGTAATCACCGGGGAGCTGTTTTTT
CDR3aa: CASSQDDGVITGELFF

j_gene: TRBJ2-5
d_gene: TRBD2
abundance: .
v_gene: TRBV6-5
CDR3nt: TGTGCCAGCAGACCCGGGGGGAGCCAAGAGACCCAGTACTTC
CDR3aa: CASRPGGSQETQYF

j_gene: TRBJ1-1
d_gene: .
abundance: .
v_gene: TRBV11-2
CDR3nt: TGTGCCAGCAGTATCGTCGGGGGGAACACTGAAGCTTTCTTT
CDR3aa: CASSIVGGNTEAFF

j_gene: TRBJ2-3
d_gene: .
abundance: .
v_gene: TRBV27
CDR3nt: TGTGCCAGCAGTTTTGGGGCGGGGAGCACAGATACGCAGTATTTT
CDR3aa: CASSFGAGSTDTQYF

j_gene: TRBJ2-1
d_gene: TRBD2
abundance: .
v_gene: TRBV6-5
CDR3nt: TGTGCCAGCCAGGTTGCGGGAGGTGACTACAATGAGCAGTTCTTC
CDR3aa: CASQVAGGDYNEQFF

j_gene: TRBJ2-7
d_gene: TRBD1
abundance: once
v_gene: TRBV11-2
CDR3nt: TGTGCCAGCAGTATGGGGACAGGGATCCCCTACGAGCAGTACTTC
CDR3aa: CASSMGTGIPYEQYF

j_gene: TRBJ2-7
d_gene: .
abundance: .
v_gene: TRBV28
CDR3nt: TGTGCCACCCGGGACACGAGCTCCTACGAGCAGTACTTC
CDR3aa: CATRDTSSYEQYF

j_gene: TRBJ2-7
d_gene: .
abundance: once
v_gene: TRBV18
CDR3nt: TGTGCCAGCTCACCAGGCATGGGCCCCTACGAGCAGTACTTC
CDR3aa: CASSPGMGPYEQYF

j_gene: TRBJ1-6
d_gene: .
abundance: .
v_gene: TRBV10-3
CDR3nt: TGTGCCATCAATGGGGGCGGTTGGAATTCACCCCTCCACTTT
CDR3aa: CAINGGGWNSPLHF

j_gene: TRBJ1-2
d_gene: .
abundance: .
v_gene: TRBV3-1/TRBV3-2
CDR3nt: TGTGCCAGCAGCCTAGGGGGTAGGGGAGGCTACACCTTC
CDR3aa: CASSLGGRGGYTF

j_gene: TRBJ2-1
d_gene: TRBD1
abundance: once
v_gene: TRBV14
CDR3nt: TGTGCCAGCCAGCGACAGGGCGGTGAGCAGTTCTTC
CDR3aa: CASQRQGGEQFF

j_gene: TRBJ2-7
d_gene: .
abundance: .
v_gene: TRBV6-5
CDR3nt: TGTGCCAGCAGAGGGGCCATTCCCCACGAGCAGTACTTC
CDR3aa: CASRGAIPHEQYF

j_gene: TRBJ1-6
d_gene: .
abundance: .
v_gene: TRBV11-1
CDR3nt: TGTGCCAGCCAAAAGGGGGTCACGGCAAATTCACCCCTCCACTTT
CDR3aa: CASQKGVTANSPLHF

j_gene: TRBJ2-1
d_gene: TRBD2
abundance: .
v_gene: TRBV24-1
CDR3nt: TGTGCCACCAGTGGACGGACTAGCGGGACTCCCACCTACAATGAGCAGTTCTTC
CDR3aa: CATSGRTSGTPTYNEQFF

j_gene: TRBJ2-6
d_gene: .
abundance: .
v_gene: TRBV5-4
CDR3nt: TGTGCCAGCAGCGCGGACCTAACAGGGCTTGGTAGGGCCAACGTCCTGACTTTC
CDR3aa: CASSADLTGLGRANVLTF

j_gene: TRBJ2-1
d_gene: .
abundance: .
v_gene: TRBV11-2
CDR3nt: TGTGCCAGCAGGGTGGACAACTACAATGAGCAGTTCTTC
CDR3aa: CASRVDNYNEQFF

j_gene: TRBJ2-2
d_gene: TRBD2
abundance: .
v_gene: TRBV7-3
CDR3nt: TGTGCCAGCAGCCTAATCGGGGGGTCAGCCGGGGAGCTGTTTTTT
CDR3aa: CASSLIGGSAGELFF

j_gene: TRBJ1-5
d_gene: .
abundance: .
v_gene: TRBV7-2
CDR3nt: TGTGCCAGCAGCACGGACAGCCGCAATCAGCCCCAGCATTTT
CDR3aa: CASSTDSRNQPQHF

j_gene: TRBJ2-7
d_gene: TRBD2
abundance: .
v_gene: TRBV11-3
CDR3nt: TGTGCCAGCGGCCAACTAGCGGGAGAATACGAGCAGTACTTC
CDR3aa: CASGQLAGEYEQYF

j_gene: TRBJ2-3
d_gene: TRBD2
abundance: .
v_gene: TRBV11-2
CDR3nt: TGTGCCAGCAGCTCGTGGACTAGCGGGGGAGATACGCAGTATTTT
CDR3aa: CASSSWTSGGDTQYF

j_gene: TRBJ1-1
d_gene: TRBD1
abundance: .
v_gene: TRBV12-3/TRBV12-4
CDR3nt: TGTGCCATCGGGGACAGGGGTGGAAAAGCTTTCTTT
CDR3aa: CAIGDRGGKAFF

j_gene: TRBJ1-1
d_gene: .
abundance: .
v_gene: TRBV19
CDR3nt: TGTGCCAGTAGTATAGCCGTCAGAACTGAAGCTTTCTTT
CDR3aa: CASSIAVRTEAFF

j_gene: TRBJ1-3
d_gene: TRBD1
abundance: .
v_gene: TRBV9
CDR3nt: TGTGCCAGCAGCGTATGGCTATTCAGGACAGGGTGGAAAACGGGAAACACCATATATTTT
CDR3aa: CASSVWLFRTGWKTGNTIYF

j_gene: TRBJ1-1
d_gene: .
abundance: .
v_gene: TRBV29-1
CDR3nt: TGCAGCGTTGACCTGCTACCACCCTGGGGGCACACTGAAGCTTTCTTT
CDR3aa: CSVDLLPPWGHTEAFF

j_gene: TRBJ2-1
d_gene: .
abundance: .
v_gene: TRBV19
CDR3nt: TGTGCCAGTAGTATAGGGGTTTTTGAGGGGGATGAGCAGTTCTTC
CDR3aa: CASSIGVFEGDEQFF

j_gene: TRBJ2-7
d_gene: .
abundance: few
v_gene: TRBV5-6
CDR3nt: TGTGCCAGCAGCCGGGCCTACGAGCAGTACTTC
CDR3aa: CASSRAYEQYF

j_gene: TRBJ1-2
d_gene: .
abundance: once
v_gene: TRBV13
CDR3nt: TGTGCCAGCAGCTTAGGTCGCGCGAATTATGGCTACACCTTC
CDR3aa: CASSLGRANYGYTF